The subject of this entry is one TCR beta chain. What it binds is not known. This sample stems from a study of T cell responses to AZD1222 COVID-19 vaccine. The study's findings and limits: Among AZD1222 vaccinees, only five or six were seropositive at baseline. Repertoires were obtained only post-peak T cell response. The donor group comprised mostly white British people and more females; the analysis possibly underestimated clonal diversity. Increased Spike-specific TCR breadth and depth were observed after two AZD1222 doses.

CDR1 MDHEN and CDR2 SYDVKM come from the germline V gene. The CDR3 is 15 amino acids. The V end lost 5 bases, the J end lost 2 bases, and 14 bases lay between the germline ends. The assay was immunoSEQ multiplex PCR, and TCRdb's table has in-frame clones only and misses some. The top ten hold 26% of the sample, which has tens of thousands of clones, about 90% seen once. The sequence came from an adult who received the MenACWY meningococcal vaccine as a control. J is TRBJ2-3 and V is TRBV28, with D possibly TRBD1 on 6 matching bases. The input for sequencing was peripheral blood, taken 28 days after the second dose of the MenACWY control vaccine. The CDR3 coding sequence is TGTGCCAGCAGTCTGCGGACAGATTCCACAGATACGCAGTATTTT. It specifies CASSLRTDSTDTQYF.